The rows below give T cell receptor beta chains drawn from one sample of a study of T cell changes during pregnancy in multiple sclerosis. Using immunoSEQ multiplex PCR, the repertoire was profiled, and TCRdb retains in-frame clones only, with some absent. The profile covers about 60,000 clones, with roughly 93% appearing a single time and 3% to 4.5% taken by the ten largest. Sequencing was performed on CD8+ T cells from peripheral blood mononuclear cells, taken in the second trimester of pregnancy. The receptors were gathered from a female donor with multiple sclerosis, enrolled in a pregnancy study. Each CDR3 is given with its conserved first and last residue. D genes are given only for firm matches. A row's size may be missing; if present it is once, few, many or a size class.

TRBJ1-1	NA	TRBV4-3	NA	TGCGCCAGCAGCCGGTGGGCAGAGAACACTGAAGCTTTCTTT	CASSRWAENTEAFF
TRBJ1-2	TRBD1	TRBV5-6	NA	TGTGCCAGCAGCTTACAGGGGGCTCGGTCCGCCTTC	CASSLQGARSAF
TRBJ2-2	TRBD2	TRBV9	few	TGTGCCAGCAGCGATACTAGCGGGGGGGCTCCCGGGGAGCTGTTTTTT	CASSDTSGGAPGELFF
TRBJ1-2	NA	TRBV5-4	once	TGTGCCAGCAGCTTAGGACAGAATGGCTACACCTTC	CASSLGQNGYTF
TRBJ2-1	NA	TRBV9	NA	TGTGCCAGCAGCGTAGGTGGGAGGGGGGATGAGCAGTTCTTC	CASSVGGRGDEQFF
TRBJ2-1	TRBD2	TRBV10-3	NA	TGTGCCATCTCCGACCCCGGACTAGCGGGAGGCCAATTATCCTACAATGAGCAGTTCTTC	CAISDPGLAGGQLSYNEQFF
TRBJ2-1	NA	TRBV7-9	NA	TGTGCCAGCACCAGCGTTAACATGAACAATGAGCAGTTCTTC	CASTSVNMNNEQFF
TRBJ1-2	TRBD1	TRBV2	NA	TGTGCCACCTGGGGACAGAACTATGGCTACACCTTC	CATWGQNYGYTF
TRBJ1-1	TRBD1	TRBV7-3	NA	TGTGCCAGCAGCCCGGGACAGGGAATGAACACTGAAGCTTTCTTT	CASSPGQGMNTEAFF
TRBJ2-1	NA	TRBV7-9	NA	TGTGCCAGCAGCTACCGGTCAGGGGATGGTAATGAGCAGTTCTTC	CASSYRSGDGNEQFF
TRBJ1-5	NA	TRBV4-3	NA	TGCGCCAGCAGCCAAGGTCGGGGTCGACAGCCCCAGCATTTT	CASSQGRGRQPQHF
TRBJ1-3	NA	TRBV5-6	NA	TGTGCCAGCAGCTTGGGGGTTCGACTCTCTGGAAACACCATATATTTT	CASSLGVRLSGNTIYF